One and the same sample provided the 13 T cell receptor beta chains below, sequenced in a study of blood T cell repertoires in COVID-19. Libraries were prepared by immunoSEQ multiplex PCR; TCRdb keeps only in-frame clonotypes and omits some of them. The repertoire consists of approximately 130,000 clones, with 80% occurring once and the leading ten covering 25%. The specimen was peripheral blood. The receptors originated from a human donor in a cohort sampled during active COVID-19.

The chain combines TRBV19 with TRBJ2-2; weak D call: TRBD2 (6 bases). The CDR3 has 15 residues. V shed 5 bases and J shed 7 bases, with 17 bases lying between them. The V gene's germline CDR1 is LNHDA and CDR2 SQIVND (reference sequence). CDR3 amino acids: CASSGLAGSVGELFF. CDR3 in DNA: TGTGCCAGTAGTGGACTCGCGGGATCGGTCGGGGAGCTGTTTTTT.

This chain connects TRBV18 to TRBJ2-7; tentatively, D is TRBD2 (5 bases). Germline CDR1 reads KGHSH; CDR2 reads LQKENI. V lost 3 bases to trimming and J lost 5 bases, with 11 bases between them. The CDR3 spans 13 residues. The CDR3 bases are TGTGCCAGCTCACCGCGACTAAGCGACGAGCAGTACTTC. Protein product: CASSPRLSDEQYF.

This clone has a single count. The J gene is TRBJ1-5, the V gene TRBV6-4; possibly TRBD1 for D (6 bases). The CDR3 totals 13 residues. Germline CDR1 reads MRHNA; CDR2 reads SNTAGT. Trimming stripped 4 bases from V and 6 bases from J, with 10 bases between. The DNA of the CDR3 is TGTGCCAGCAGTGTGGGGGCAGGTCAGCCCCAGCATTTT. It yields the protein CASSVGAGQPQHF.

This clone was detected only a few times. The rearrangement joins TRBV7-2 to TRBJ1-5; D remains ambiguous. The germline V and J ends were trimmed by 1 base and 2 bases, with 9 bases remaining between them. Germline V lookup: CDR1 SGHTA, CDR2 FQGNSA. CDR3 length: 15 amino acids. CDR3 loop: CASSLDGVRNQPQHF. Written as DNA, the CDR3 is TGTGCCAGCAGCTTAGACGGGGTGCGCAATCAGCCCCAGCATTTT.

The chain is built from TRBV2 and TRBJ1-6; weak D call: TRBD1 (6 bases). V was clipped by 4 bases and J by 18 bases, with 16 bases between them. The CDR3 contains 12 residues. Germline CDR1 and CDR2: SNHLY and FYNNEI. This chain's CDR3 is CASSGNRESSHF. The CDR3 nucleotides are TGTGCCAGCAGTGGAAACAGGGAATCGAGCCACTTT.

V usage is TRBV6-2 or TRBV6-3 and J usage is TRBJ1-2; D not certain. Germline lookup yields CDR1 MNHEY and CDR2 SVGEGT. This CDR3 comprises 11 residues. Trimming took 6 bases from V and 3 from J, leaving 5 bases between them. The CDR3 DNA follows: TGTGCCAGCAGCGAGTACTATGGCTACACCTTC. Translating gives CASSEYYGYTF.

This clone was seen only a few times. The chain combines TRBV5-5 with TRBJ1-2, with a tentative D call TRBD1 (5 bases). The CDR3 spans 13 residues. Trimming removed 4 bases from V and 6 bases from J, with 13 bases in between. Looked up from germline, CDR1 is SGHKS and CDR2 is YYEKEE (reference sequence). The CDR3 DNA reads as TGTGCCAGCAGCCCCACGTGGGGCGATGGCTACACCTTC. Its translation: CASSPTWGDGYTF.

The rearrangement joins TRBV5-4 to TRBJ2-7; TRBD2 is a possible D gene (6 bases). The CDR3 contains 15 residues. The V gene lost 5 bases and the J gene lost 3 bases, with 18 bases spanning the gap. Germline V gene sequence: CDR1 SGHNT, CDR2 YYREEE (reference sequence). In nucleotides, the CDR3 is TGTGCCAGCAGTCGACCAGGGCGGGAAAACTACGAGCAGTACTTC. Residues: CASSRPGRENYEQYF.

In its sample, this clone was seen a few times. V is TRBV6-2 or TRBV6-3 and J is TRBJ1-6, with 10 bases matching TRBD1. Germline-derived CDR1 and CDR2 are MNHEY and SVGEGT. J was trimmed by 6 bases and V by 2 bases; bases with no gene match: 1. The CDR3 runs 15 residues. The CDR3 DNA follows: TGTGCCAGCAGTTACCGGGACAGGGGTAATTCACCCCTCCACTTT. Residues: CASSYRDRGNSPLHF.

This rearrangement joins TRBV6-2 or TRBV6-3 to TRBJ2-7, with 10 bases aligning to TRBD2. CDR1 and CDR2 (germline): MNHEY, SVGEGT. The CDR3 is made up of 15 amino acids. V trimming: 6 bases; J trimming: 7 bases; junction bases outside the gene matches: 12. CDR3 in amino acids: CASSSGSGGPREQYF. The CDR3 region has the DNA TGTGCCAGCAGCTCCGGTAGCGGGGGGCCTCGGGAGCAGTACTTC.

The gene calls are TRBV30 and TRBJ1-1, with D tentatively TRBD1 (5 bases). This CDR3 is built from 16 residues. V was trimmed by 3 bases and J by 1 base, leaving 18 bases between them. The germline gives CDR1 GTSNPN, CDR2 SVGIG (reference sequence). The CDR3 is CAWSLGWGRENTEAFF. CDR3 nucleotide sequence: TGTGCCTGGAGCCTGGGGTGGGGGAGGGAGAACACTGAAGCTTTCTTT. Based on the CDR3 plus reference TRBV30 and TRBJ1-1, the full variable domain is SQTIHQWPATLVQPVGSPLSLECTVEGTSNPNLYWYRQAAGRGLQLLFYSVGIGQISSEVPQNLSASRPQDRQFILSSKKLLLSDSGFYLCAWSLGWGRENTEAFFGQGTRLTVV.

V is TRBV19 and J is TRBJ2-3; the match to TRBD2 covers 16 bases. Germline V lookup: CDR1 LNHDA, CDR2 SQIVND (reference sequence). The CDR3 contains 16 residues. Germline trimming cut 6 bases from V and 7 bases from J; bases unmatched to any gene: 7. CDR3 nucleotides: TGTGCCAGTAGCCAGGGACTAGCGGGAGGGAGGAATACGCAGTATTTT. Translated, it gives CASSQGLAGGRNTQYF. Combining the CDR3 with reference TRBV19 and TRBJ2-3 gives the whole variable domain DGGITQSPKYLFRKEGQNVTLSCEQNLNHDAMYWYRQDPGQGLRLIYYSQIVNDFQKGDIAEGYSVSREKKESFPLTVTSAQKNPTAFYLCASSQGLAGGRNTQYFGPGTRLTVL.

This chain uses TRBV6-5 with TRBJ1-2, with TRBD1 identical over 10 bases. V shed 4 bases and J 7 bases; nucleotides not matched to a gene: 9. CDR1 is MNHEY and CDR2 is SVGAGI in the germline V gene. The CDR3 runs 15 residues. The CDR3 here is CASSSWTGGLGGYTF. In DNA form, the CDR3 reads TGTGCCAGCAGTTCCTGGACAGGGGGGTTGGGTGGCTACACCTTC.